This entry concerns a single T cell receptor beta chain. The antigen remains undetermined. This entry belongs to a study of identical twins. General study points: Analyses of zero insertions could, in part, be confounded by invariant MAIT and iNKT cells.

Every one of the donors was a healthy Caucasian. This CDR3 region has 12 residues. The germline CDR1 and CDR2 sequences are SEHNR and FQNEAQ (reference sequence). The V gene end was trimmed by 4 bases and the J gene end by 12 bases; junction bases not matched to a gene: 4. MiXCR, applied by TCRdb to the 5' RACE reads, yields one record per CDR3 protein. The sample comprises about 240,000 distinct CDR3 sequences, about an eighth of which are singletons, and 3.5% to 4.5% rests with the top ten. These data are also associated with another study on yellow fever vaccine responses in identical twins.

The receptor's source is a woman younger than 30 in good health. The sequenced sample was memory (CD45RO+) T cells sorted from blood. The chain combines TRBV7-9 with TRBJ1-2; 11 nucleotides line up with TRBD1. DNA for the CDR3: TGTGCCAGCAGCTGGGGACAGGGGGTGAACACCTTC. Translating it yields CASSWGQGVNTF.